Many counts were recorded for the clone carrying this TCR beta chain. There were TCR beta CDR3 regions amplified from RNA transcripts. Primed by the HTBI set, a first-round RT-PCR was run on the TCR CDR3. TCRdb ran MiXCR on the multiplex PCR reads and lists one entry per CDR3 protein. This sample has about 130,000 distinct CDR3 sequences, with approximately 20% found just once. The data originate from a study of T cells in Graves' hyperthyroidism and ophthalmopathy. V was trimmed by 6 bases and J by 1 base, leaving 7 bases between them. The CDR3 loop spans 13 amino acids. The genes are TRBV12-3 or TRBV12-4 and TRBJ1-5; D gene unclear. The material sequenced was blood. The source is a woman aged 45-65 years with Graves' hyperthyroidism that later progressed to Graves' ophthalmopathy. In DNA form, the CDR3 reads TGTGCCAGCAGGAAGGACAGCAATCAGCCCCAGCATTTT. This gives the protein CASRKDSNQPQHF.